Listed here is a single TCR beta chain. CDR1 and CDR2 (germline): GTSNPN, SVGIG (reference sequence). Germline trimming cut 5 bases from V and 8 bases from J; bases unmatched to any gene: 11. The CDR3 length is 14 residues. This specimen comes from a study of control samples from healthy donors and cancer patients. The method was immunoSEQ multiplex PCR; TCRdb's version includes in-frame clones alone and lacks a portion of them. The repertoire has some 120,000 clones, approximately 92% of them found once; the top ten carry about 1%. Sample: PBMCs. This chain uses TRBV30 with TRBJ2-1; 8 bases agree with TRBD2. This clonotype originated in a woman between 45 and 65 years old with colorectal cancer. The DNA for the CDR3 is TGTGCCTGGGAGTCCCCGGCGGGGGGCCATGAGCAGTTCTTC. Translating it yields CAWESPAGGHEQFF.